This T cell receptor (beta chain) is drawn from a study of T cells in Graves' hyperthyroidism and ophthalmopathy. This clonotype showed up many times. The antigen is not known. TCR beta CDR3 sequences were amplified from RNA transcripts. An initial round of RT-PCR targeting the TCR CDR3 relied on the HTBI primer set. From the multiplex PCR reads, TCRdb called clonotypes with MiXCR, one entry per CDR3 protein. The repertoire holds approximately 600,000 distinct CDR3 sequences, about a fifth seen once, with more than 30% in the top ten. The CDR3 spans 15 residues. Germline lookup yields CDR1 MDHEN and CDR2 SYDVKM. V lost 3 bases and J 1 base, leaving 12 bases between the germline ends. Notes on the study in general: Before onset, ophthalmopathy was predicted by the model a median 6.5 months earlier. A 13 V-J model separated ophthalmopathy from stable hyperthyroidism.

Sequencing used blood. The receptor's source is a man younger than 45 with Graves' ophthalmopathy. The chain carries TRBV28 and TRBJ1-1; D perhaps matches TRBD1 (6 bases). In DNA form, the CDR3 reads TGTGCCAGCAGTTTCCCAGGGGTTTCGAACACTGAAGCTTTCTTT. It is translated as CASSFPGVSNTEAFF. Combining the CDR3 with reference TRBV28 and TRBJ1-1 gives the whole variable domain DVKVTQSSRYLVKRTGEKVFLECVQDMDHENMFWYRQDPGLGLRLIYFSYDVKMKEKGDIPEGYSVSREKKERFSLILESASTNQTSMYLCASSFPGVSNTEAFFGQGTRLTVV.